This record looks at one T cell receptor (beta chain) sequence and its context. This receptor's antigen is unknown. The input lacks base qualities; no much larger clone sits a single base away. Looking up the germline V gene (reference sequence) yields CDR1 DFQATT and CDR2 SNEGSKA. The cysteine opens and the phenylalanine closes a CDR3 of 17 amino acids. Only the CDR3 part of the read is kept: 51 bases, read in frame from the first base. V loses 0 bases at its end and J loses 0 bases; junction bases beyond the gene matches: 8. Peripheral blood CD8+ and CD4+ T cells from healthy donors, Susac syndrome patients and multiple sclerosis patients were profiled by high-throughput TCR beta sequencing. Recently defined diagnostic criteria for definite or probable disease were met by the Susac syndrome patients. Bulk CD8+ and CD4+ T cells were purified by magnetic negative isolation, whereas CD8+ TEMRA cells were enriched by FACS. Blood was drawn into EDTA tubes, processed within 24 hours, and PBMCs were isolated by density gradient centrifugation. PBMCs destined for TCR sequencing were cryopreserved in liquid nitrogen and later thawed in a 37 °C water bath. The sorted or isolated CD4+, CD8+ and CD8+ TEMRA cells had a purity of 90% or higher.

RNA was extracted with the RNeasy kit and about 0.5 to 1 ug was reverse transcribed using random hexamers. TCR beta CDR3 regions were amplified with the immunoSEQ multiplex PCR assay covering 54 Vbeta and 13 Jbeta segments. Bias from PCR amplification was corrected by using a synthetic template baseline for primer optimization and for computational correction. Under the source paper's analysis protocol: Reads were annotated to V, D and J genes per IMGT and analyzed with immunoSEQ Analyzer, keeping only productive sequences. To calculate clonality, Shannon entropy was normalized by log2 of the number of productive unique sequences and then subtracted from one. Public and private clones were assessed among the 100 most prevalent clones of each patient and control. A clone was defined as Susac-specific if it was absent from the healthy and MS cohorts, from over 1,000 published viral clones and from other ImmuneACCESS disease sequences. In-frame beta chains were kept once TCRdb had trimmed the public reads at Q25 with fastp and called clones with MiXCR. Rows matching on CDR3 protein sequence are summarized as one entry with the most common DNA and genes. The V and J calls reflect TCRdb's pipeline rather than the authors' work. The sample has tens of thousands of distinct CDR3 sequences on record, 95% to 96% of them singletons. Around 0.41% of the sample comes from the top ten.

This sample is drawn from a study of CD8 T cells in Susac syndrome (dated by TCRdb to the late 2010s). As for the study more broadly: Among the Susac syndrome patients who were sequenced, clinically active disease was present in roughly six and clinical remission was observed in eight or nine. At blood withdrawal, Susac syndrome patients were either therapy-naive, taking corticosteroids (in some cases with IVIg as well), or taking IVIg alone. The clonality of the CD8+ T cell repertoire was compared across approximately 12 healthy donors, around 14 Susac syndrome patients and about 16 multiple sclerosis patients. Repertoire sequencing was used to test whether CD8+ T cell activation and differentiation in Susac syndrome was antigen driven. Overall results and qualifications from the work: The number of individuals in the TCR sequencing and HLA analysis was recognized as being relatively small. Around 16 and five Susac-specific public clones were found in the total CD8+ and CD8+ TEMRA repertoires, respectively. Susac syndrome CD8+ repertoires showed clonal expansion, highest in CD8+ TEMRA cells and greater in clinically active than remitting patients.

This chain joins TRBV20-1 to TRBJ2-1; a stretch of 7 junction bases matches TRBD1. The sequence derives from a human donor with Susac syndrome. Sequenced material: CD8+ T cells from PBMCs. The DNA sequence is given as TGCAGTGCTAGAGACCCAACAGGGGAGAGCTCCTACAATGAGCAGTTCTTC. This codes for CSARDPTGESSYNEQFF.